The source of this T cell receptor (beta chain) is a study of blood T cell repertoires in COVID-19. CDR3 length: 15 residues. Trimming at V came to 2 bases and at J to 1 base, leaving 4 bases not matched to a gene. Germline V lookup: CDR1 MGHDK, CDR2 SYGVNS. Sequencing was performed with immunoSEQ multiplex PCR; in TCRdb, only in-frame clones are kept and a portion is missing. The sample includes some 62,000 clones, around 90% of them seen just once. The receptor was derived from a human donor in a cohort sampled during active COVID-19. This rearrangement joins TRBV25-1 to TRBJ1-1; 7 nucleotides line up with TRBD1. Sequencing used peripheral blood. The CDR3 region has the DNA TGTGCCAGCAGTGAAACAGGGGTCGCGAACACTGAAGCTTTCTTT. It specifies CASSETGVANTEAFF.